This T cell receptor (beta chain) was captured by sequencing in a study of blood T cells in healthy people across ages. Remarks on this clonotype: Antigen: not known.

Together with a sample-barcoded 5' primer, a J-beta primer mix was included in a second PCR lasting about 7 to 12 cycles. Any given sample supplied a minimum of 2.5 million CDR3-containing paired-end reads. MiXCR, run by TCRdb on the 5' RACE reads, gives a single entry per CDR3 protein. Of 700,000 or so distinct CDR3 sequences in the sample, roughly 20% were seen once. Study outcomes and limitations: More naive CD4+ cells and higher diversity were found in long-lived than in aged donors. Diversity was estimated from one million T cells, and these estimates were considered underestimates.

The germline V and J ends were trimmed by 4 bases and 3 bases, with 14 bases remaining between them. CDR1 and CDR2 (germline): SGHRS, YFSETQ. The CDR3 loop spans 15 amino acids. The sequenced sample consisted of blood. The clonotype was recovered from a man aged 65 to 85 in good health. The V and J genes are TRBV5-1 and TRBJ1-3; D remains ambiguous. CDR3 amino acids: CASSPRTVFGNTIYF. The CDR3 region has the DNA TGCGCCAGCAGCCCCCGGACGGTCTTTGGAAACACCATATATTTT.